One sample yielded the 6 T cell receptor beta chains listed below, sequenced in a study of blood T cell repertoires in COVID-19. Sequenced by immunoSEQ multiplex PCR; TCRdb stores in-frame clones only, minus some. In the table there are about 180,000 clones, 89% of which are singletons. Source material: PBMCs or T cells enriched from blood (not recorded which). The origin of the receptors is a woman in her 40s with acute COVID-19.

This clone has only one observation. This chain uses TRBV5-1 with TRBJ2-5; the match to TRBD2 covers 10 bases. V was clipped by 1 base and J by 2 bases; unmatched bases: 5. The CDR3 extends over 16 amino acids. Germline V gene lookup returns CDR1 SGHRS and CDR2 YFSETQ. This CDR3 reads CASSLPSGGYQETQYF. CDR3 coding DNA: TGCGCCAGCAGCTTGCCTAGCGGGGGTTATCAAGAGACCCAGTACTTC.

V usage is TRBV9 and J usage is TRBJ1-2, with D hard to call. V lost 4 bases and J lost 1, with 14 bases in between. CDR3 length: 15 amino acids. Germline V gene lookup returns CDR1 SGDLS and CDR2 YYNGEE. The CDR3 nucleotides read TGTGCCAGCAGCCCTGCCGGGCGGGATAACTATGGCTACACCTTC. Protein sequence: CASSPAGRDNYGYTF.

The chain carries TRBV27 and TRBJ2-1; 7 positions match TRBD2. Germline V lookup: CDR1 MNHEY, CDR2 SMNVEV (reference sequence). This CDR3 region has 16 residues. Trimming removed 1 base from V and 5 bases from J; junction bases left unmatched: 8. The CDR3 nucleotides read TGTGCCAGCAGTTTATATGGCGGGAGTGATCACAATGAGCAGTTCTTC. Protein sequence: CASSLYGGSDHNEQFF.

A few counts support this clone. The rearrangement joins TRBV10-3 to TRBJ2-7, with 9 bases identical to TRBD2. This CDR3 comprises 15 residues. Per germline, CDR1 ENHRY and CDR2 SYGVKD. Unmatched junction bases numbered 4, after V lost 3 bases and J lost 1 base. The CDR3 nucleotides read TGTGCCATCAGTGATGGAGCGGGGGGATCCTACGAGCAGTACTTC. Its translation: CAISDGAGGSYEQYF.

The rearrangement links TRBV2 to TRBJ1-2, with TRBD1 as a possible D gene (5 bases). Germline V gives CDR1 SNHLY, CDR2 FYNNEI. V lost 5 bases, J lost 0 bases, and 10 bases lay in between. The CDR3 has 14 residues. Here the CDR3 reads CASSQGSSNYGYTF. The CDR3, as DNA: TGTGCCAGCAGTCAGGGTTCCTCTAACTATGGCTACACCTTC.

In DNA form, the CDR3 reads TGTGCCAGCAGCTTAAGTGGGACAGGGGGAGCCAACTATGGCTACACCTTC. Translated: CASSLSGTGGANYGYTF. The J gene is TRBJ1-2, the V gene TRBV7-9; 11 bases match TRBD1. The V segment lost 2 bases and the J segment 2 bases; nucleotides outside the gene matches: 7. The CDR3 length is 17 residues. Germline V gene lookup returns CDR1 SEHNR and CDR2 FQNEAQ (reference sequence).